This T cell receptor (beta chain) stems from a study of T cells expressing NK-cell markers. Looking at the study overall: The sequencing cohort of eight donors included seven HCMV-seropositive individuals and one seronegative individual.

The cDNA for TCR beta came from 5'RACE template switching with UMIs. TCRdb re-called the 5' RACE reads and gives one entry per CDR3 protein, without DNA. Found here are about 260,000 distinct CDR3 sequences; the top ten clones hold roughly 0.4%. CDR1 SGHDT and CDR2 YYEEEE come from the germline V gene. The CDR3 runs 14 residues. This rearrangement joins TRBV5-6 to TRBJ1-1; with no DNA, the TCRdb D assignment of TRBD1 cannot be verified. The TCR originated in a man aged 18-30 years in good health. Sequenced material: blood T cells: a sorted CD56 or NKG2C T cell subset, CD4+ or CD8+ T cells, or bulk PBMC T cells (not recorded which). The CDR3 protein is CASSLAGHPWSAFF.